Listed here is a single T cell receptor beta chain. Its cognate antigen is unknown. The record originates from a study of shared clonotypes between healthy human individuals. Study-level results: Clonotype sharing levels among donors were expected to vary with sequencing depth.

Positively selected for CCR7, the CD45RO-negative cells used as naive CD8 cells excluded terminally differentiated effector memory CD45RA+ cells. This CDR3 spans 12 amino acids. Between the trimmed V and J ends, which lost 7 bases and 4 bases, there was a span of 10 bases. The V gene's germline CDR1 is SGHAT and CDR2 FQNNGV. The assay was immunoSEQ multiplex PCR, and TCRdb's table has in-frame clones only and misses some. The sample records about 2,100,000 clones, 85% to 95% being singletons. Sequenced input: naive CD8+ T cells from PBMCs. V is TRBV11-2 and J is TRBJ1-1; tentatively, D is TRBD1 (5 bases). The sequence derives from a man in his late teens or twenties in good health. Some clones in this sample may be carry-over from other donors' samples. CDR3 sequence: CASTPGATEAFF. Here the CDR3 DNA reads TGTGCCAGCACTCCCGGGGCCACTGAAGCTTTCTTT.